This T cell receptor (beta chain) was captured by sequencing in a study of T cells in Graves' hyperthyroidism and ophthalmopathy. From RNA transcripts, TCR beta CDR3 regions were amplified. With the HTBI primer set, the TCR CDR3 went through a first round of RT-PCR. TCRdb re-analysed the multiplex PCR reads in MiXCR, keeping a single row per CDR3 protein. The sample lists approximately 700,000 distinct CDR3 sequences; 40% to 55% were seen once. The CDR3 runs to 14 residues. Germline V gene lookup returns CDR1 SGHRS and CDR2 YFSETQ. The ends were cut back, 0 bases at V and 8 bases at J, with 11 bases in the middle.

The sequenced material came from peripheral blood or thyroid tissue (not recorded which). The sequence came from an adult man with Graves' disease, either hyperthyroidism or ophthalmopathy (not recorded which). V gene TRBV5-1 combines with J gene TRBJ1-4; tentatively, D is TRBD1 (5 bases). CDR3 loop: CASSLAGGEEKLFF. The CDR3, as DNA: TGCGCCAGCAGCTTGGCCGGGGGAGAGGAAAAACTGTTTTTT.